These 9 T cell receptor beta chains were sequenced from one sample in a study of blood T cells in healthy people across ages. Together with a sample-barcoded 5' primer, a J-beta primer mix was included in a second PCR lasting roughly 6 to 12 cycles. Each CDR3 protein is one row after TCRdb ran MiXCR on the 5' RACE reads. This sample carries about 620,000 distinct CDR3 sequences, around 20% of them seen once, and the ten largest clones take 3.5% to 4%. Sequencing input: blood. Source of these receptors: a man aged 70 or older in good health.

About this clonotype: A much larger clone lies one base from this, so it may be a read error. This likely comes from a read error, as the CDR3 has no conserved phenylalanine or tryptophan at its end. The genes are TRBV5-1 and TRBJ2-5; 8 positions agree with TRBD2. The length of the CDR3 is 15 residues. Germline assignment: CDR1 SGHRS and CDR2 YFSETQ. V was pared by 3 bases and J by 1 base, with 5 bases of the junction left unmatched. DNA for the CDR3: TGCGCCAGCAGCTATACTGGGACTAGCCAAGAGACCCAGTACTCC. This gives the protein CASSYTGTSQETQYS.

The chain carries TRBV20-1 and TRBJ2-5; 7 bases align to TRBD1. TRBJ2-7 matches the DNA end more closely, so the J call is doubtful. This CDR3 region has 13 residues. Germline loops: CDR1 DFQATT, CDR2 SNEGSKA (reference sequence). The CDR3 DNA reads as TGCAGTGCTAGAGGAGACAGGGTGTACGAGCAGTACTTC. This sequence encodes CSARGDRVYEQYF.

The chain links TRBV6-1 to TRBJ2-5; D may correspond to TRBD1 or TRBD2 (6 bases each). Trimming took off 9 bases at V and 1 base at J, with 24 bases between the two ends. This CDR3 is built from 17 residues. The germline CDR1 and CDR2 sequences are MNHNS and SASEGT. The CDR3 loop is CARSAAGLSRGQETQYF. The CDR3 DNA is TGTGCCAGGTCAGCAGCGGGCCTATCCAGGGGCCAAGAGACCCAGTACTTC.

In this sample, this clonotype turned up a few times. The V and J genes are TRBV6-1 and TRBJ2-7; 13 nucleotides match TRBD2. V lost 5 bases to trimming and J lost 3 bases; unmatched junction nucleotides: 7. The CDR3 is 16 residues long. The germline V gene has CDR1 MNHNS and CDR2 SASEGT. DNA of the CDR3: TGTGCCAGCAGTCCCGGACTAGCGGGGGTTCTCTACGAGCAGTACTTC. Protein: CASSPGLAGVLYEQYF.

The chain carries TRBV20-1 and TRBJ2-3, with 8 bases aligning to TRBD1. The CDR3 runs to 15 residues. Looked up from germline, CDR1 is DFQATT and CDR2 is SNEGSKA (reference sequence). V lost 6 bases and J lost 0; bases outside the gene matches: 8. The CDR3 DNA is TGCAGTGCCCAGAGCAGGGGGCGAAGCACAGATACGCAGTATTTT. Translation gives CSAQSRGRSTDTQYF.

This clonotype was picked up a small number of times. The rearrangement joins TRBV20-1 to TRBJ2-7; D is uncertain. V was clipped by 0 bases and J by 6 bases, with 15 bases between them. Germline V gives CDR1 DFQATT, CDR2 SNEGSKA (reference sequence). The CDR3 contains 14 residues. CDR3 DNA: TGCAGTGCTAGAGATGGTGGCACCGCTATCGAGCAGTACTTC. Translated, it gives CSARDGGTAIEQYF.

This chain connects TRBV2 to TRBJ2-5, with 10 bases identical to TRBD2. The DNA matches TRBJ2-7 better at its end, which makes the J call doubtful. This CDR3 is 14 amino acids long. Germline assignment: CDR1 SNHLY and CDR2 FYNNEI. CDR3: CASRTSGSLYEQYF. The DNA of the CDR3 is TGTGCCAGCAGGACTAGCGGGTCCCTCTACGAGCAGTACTTC.

This clonotype has only a few counts. V is TRBV27 and J is TRBJ2-5; 9 nucleotides align to TRBD1. The last part of the DNA fits TRBJ2-7 better; the J call may be wrong. CDR3 size: 14 residues. Germline V gene lookup returns CDR1 MNHEY and CDR2 SMNVEV (reference sequence). CDR3 protein: CASSYWDRVHEQYF. For the CDR3, the DNA is TGTGCCAGCAGTTATTGGGACAGGGTCCACGAGCAGTACTTC.

The chain couples TRBV4-1 to TRBJ1-1; TRBD1 is a possible D gene (5 bases). Germline V gene data show CDR1 as MGHRA and CDR2 as YSYEKL. Trimming took 1 base from V and 12 from J, leaving 12 bases between them. The CDR3 contains 12 residues. As DNA, the CDR3 is TGCGCCAGCAGCCAAGTAGCGACAGTAACTTTCTTT. Translation gives CASSQVATVTFF.